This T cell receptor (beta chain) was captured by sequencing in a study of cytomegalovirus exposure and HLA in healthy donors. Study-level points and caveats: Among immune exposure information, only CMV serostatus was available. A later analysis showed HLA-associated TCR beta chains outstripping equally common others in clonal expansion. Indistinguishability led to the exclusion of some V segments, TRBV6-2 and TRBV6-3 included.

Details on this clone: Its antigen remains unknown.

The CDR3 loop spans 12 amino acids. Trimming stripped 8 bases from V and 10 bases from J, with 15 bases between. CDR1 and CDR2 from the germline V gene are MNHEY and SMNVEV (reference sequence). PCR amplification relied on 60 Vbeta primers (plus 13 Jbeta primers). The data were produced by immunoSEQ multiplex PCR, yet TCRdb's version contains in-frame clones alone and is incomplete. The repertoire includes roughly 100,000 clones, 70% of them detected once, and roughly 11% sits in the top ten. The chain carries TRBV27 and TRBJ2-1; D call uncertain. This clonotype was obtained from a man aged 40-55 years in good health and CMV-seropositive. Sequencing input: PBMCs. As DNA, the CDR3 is TGTGCCAGCCACGACTGGAACGGAGAGCAGTTCTTC. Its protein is CASHDWNGEQFF.